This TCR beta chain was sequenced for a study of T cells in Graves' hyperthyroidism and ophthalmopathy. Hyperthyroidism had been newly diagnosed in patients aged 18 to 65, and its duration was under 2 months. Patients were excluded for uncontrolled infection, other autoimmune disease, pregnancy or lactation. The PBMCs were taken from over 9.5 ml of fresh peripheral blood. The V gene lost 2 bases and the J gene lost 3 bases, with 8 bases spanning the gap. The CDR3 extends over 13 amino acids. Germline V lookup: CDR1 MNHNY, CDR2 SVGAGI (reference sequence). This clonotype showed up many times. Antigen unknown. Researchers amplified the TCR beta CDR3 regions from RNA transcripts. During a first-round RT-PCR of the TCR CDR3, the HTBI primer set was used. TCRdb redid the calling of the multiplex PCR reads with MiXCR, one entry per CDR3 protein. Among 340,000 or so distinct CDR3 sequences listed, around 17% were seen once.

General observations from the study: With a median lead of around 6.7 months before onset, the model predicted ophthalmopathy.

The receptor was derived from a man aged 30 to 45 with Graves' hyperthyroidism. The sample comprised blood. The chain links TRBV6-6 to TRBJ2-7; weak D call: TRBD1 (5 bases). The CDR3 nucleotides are TGTGCCAGCAGTTACCGAGACAGCTACGAGCAGTACTTC. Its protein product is CASSYRDSYEQYF.